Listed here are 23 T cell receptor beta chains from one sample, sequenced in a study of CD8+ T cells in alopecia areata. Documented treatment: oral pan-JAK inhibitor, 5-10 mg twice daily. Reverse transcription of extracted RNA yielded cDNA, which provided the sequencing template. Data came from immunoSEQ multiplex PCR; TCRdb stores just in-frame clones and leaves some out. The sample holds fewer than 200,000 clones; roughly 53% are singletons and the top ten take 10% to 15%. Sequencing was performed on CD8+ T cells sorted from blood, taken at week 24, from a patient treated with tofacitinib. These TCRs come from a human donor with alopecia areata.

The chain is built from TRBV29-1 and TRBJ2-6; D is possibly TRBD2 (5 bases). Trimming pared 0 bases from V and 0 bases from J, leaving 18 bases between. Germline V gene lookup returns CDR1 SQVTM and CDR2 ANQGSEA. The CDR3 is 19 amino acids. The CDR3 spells CSVEDPGTDSGSGANVLTF. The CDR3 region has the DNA TGCAGCGTTGAAGACCCGGGAACAGACTCCGGCTCTGGGGCCAACGTCCTGACTTTC.

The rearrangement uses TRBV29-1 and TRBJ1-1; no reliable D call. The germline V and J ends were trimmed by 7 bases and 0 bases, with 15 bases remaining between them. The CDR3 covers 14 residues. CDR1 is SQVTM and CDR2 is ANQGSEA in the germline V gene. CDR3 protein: CSADPTGMNTEAFF. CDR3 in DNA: TGCAGCGCTGACCCGACGGGGATGAACACTGAAGCTTTCTTT.

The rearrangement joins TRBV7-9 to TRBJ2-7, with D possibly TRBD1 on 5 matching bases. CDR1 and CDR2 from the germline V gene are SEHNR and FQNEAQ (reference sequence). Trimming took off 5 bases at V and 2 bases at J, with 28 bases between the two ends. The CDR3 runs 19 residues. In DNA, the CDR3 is TGTGCCAGCAGCGCGTCGTCAAGTCCCAGGGCGCCAACAGCCTACGAGCAGTACTTC. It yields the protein CASSASSSPRAPTAYEQYF.

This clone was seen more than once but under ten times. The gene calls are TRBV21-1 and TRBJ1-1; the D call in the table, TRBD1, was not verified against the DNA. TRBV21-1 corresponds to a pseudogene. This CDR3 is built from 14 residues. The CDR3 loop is CASSKGDRRTEAFF. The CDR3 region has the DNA TGTGCCAGCAGCAAAGGGGACAGGCGGACTGAAGCTTTCTTT.

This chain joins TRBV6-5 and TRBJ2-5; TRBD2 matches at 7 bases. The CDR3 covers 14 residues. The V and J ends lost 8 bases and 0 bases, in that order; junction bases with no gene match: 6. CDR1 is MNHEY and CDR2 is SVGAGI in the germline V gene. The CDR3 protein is CASWEGSYQETQYF. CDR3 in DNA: TGTGCCAGCTGGGAGGGGTCCTACCAAGAGACCCAGTACTTC.

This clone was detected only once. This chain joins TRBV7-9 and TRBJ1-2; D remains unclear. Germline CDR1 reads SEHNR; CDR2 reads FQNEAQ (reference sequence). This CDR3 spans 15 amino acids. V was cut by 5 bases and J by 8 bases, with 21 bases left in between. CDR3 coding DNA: TGTGCCAGCAGCCCCCCCGTGGTAGGGCGGTTCGGCTACACCTTC. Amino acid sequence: CASSPPVVGRFGYTF.

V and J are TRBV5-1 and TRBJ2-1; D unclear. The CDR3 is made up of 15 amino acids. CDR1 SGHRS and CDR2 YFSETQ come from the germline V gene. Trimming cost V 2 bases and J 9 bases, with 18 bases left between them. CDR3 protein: CASSFAVSFVGEQFF. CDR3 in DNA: TGCGCCAGCAGCTTCGCGGTGTCCTTCGTGGGTGAGCAGTTCTTC.

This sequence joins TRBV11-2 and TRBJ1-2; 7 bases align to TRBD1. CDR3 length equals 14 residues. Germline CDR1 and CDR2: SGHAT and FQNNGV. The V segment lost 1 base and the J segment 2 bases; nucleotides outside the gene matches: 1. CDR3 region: CASSLAGGNYGYTF. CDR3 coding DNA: TGTGCCAGCAGCTTAGCAGGGGGGAACTATGGCTACACCTTC.

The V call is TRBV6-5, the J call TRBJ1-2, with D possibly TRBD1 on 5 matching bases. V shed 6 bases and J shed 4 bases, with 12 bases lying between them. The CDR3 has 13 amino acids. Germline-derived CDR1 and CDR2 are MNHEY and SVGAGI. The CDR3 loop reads CASREPGPYGYTF. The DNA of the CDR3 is TGTGCCAGCAGGGAGCCGGGACCCTATGGCTACACCTTC.

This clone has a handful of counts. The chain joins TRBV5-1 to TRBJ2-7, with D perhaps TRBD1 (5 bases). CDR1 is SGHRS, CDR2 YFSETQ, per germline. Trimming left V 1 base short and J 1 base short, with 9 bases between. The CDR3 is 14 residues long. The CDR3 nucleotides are TGCGCCAGCAGCTTGTACAGGAGATCCTACGAGCAGTACTTC. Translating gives CASSLYRRSYEQYF. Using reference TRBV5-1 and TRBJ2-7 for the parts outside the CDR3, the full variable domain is KAGVTQTPRYLIKTRGQQVTLSCSPISGHRSVSWYQQTPGQGLQFLFEYFSETQRNKGNFPGRFSGRQFSNSRSEMNVSTLELGDSALYLCASSLYRRSYEQYFGPGTRLTVT.

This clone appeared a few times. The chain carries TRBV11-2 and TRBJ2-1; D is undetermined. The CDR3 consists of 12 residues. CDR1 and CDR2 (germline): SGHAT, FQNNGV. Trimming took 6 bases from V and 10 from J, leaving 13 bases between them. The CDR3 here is CASSGVRVEQFF. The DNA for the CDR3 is TGTGCCAGCAGTGGGGTTCGGGTGGAGCAGTTCTTC.

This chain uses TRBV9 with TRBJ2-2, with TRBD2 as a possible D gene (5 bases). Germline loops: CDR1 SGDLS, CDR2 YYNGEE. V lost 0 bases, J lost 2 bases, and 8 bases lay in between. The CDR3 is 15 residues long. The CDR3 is CASSVVEGNTGELFF. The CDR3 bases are TGTGCCAGCAGCGTAGTCGAGGGTAACACCGGGGAGCTGTTTTTT.

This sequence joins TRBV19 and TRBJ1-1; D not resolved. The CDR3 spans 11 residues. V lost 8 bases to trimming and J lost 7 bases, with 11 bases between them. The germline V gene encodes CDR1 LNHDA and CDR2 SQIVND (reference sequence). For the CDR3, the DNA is TGTGCCAGTGGATTAGGCAGTGAAGCTTTCTTT. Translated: CASGLGSEAFF.

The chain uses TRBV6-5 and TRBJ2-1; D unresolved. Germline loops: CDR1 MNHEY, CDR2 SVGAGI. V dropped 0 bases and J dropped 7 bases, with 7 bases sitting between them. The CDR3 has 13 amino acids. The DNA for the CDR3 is TGTGCCAGCAGTTACTCGGTCGGAAATGAGCAGTTCTTC. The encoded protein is CASSYSVGNEQFF.

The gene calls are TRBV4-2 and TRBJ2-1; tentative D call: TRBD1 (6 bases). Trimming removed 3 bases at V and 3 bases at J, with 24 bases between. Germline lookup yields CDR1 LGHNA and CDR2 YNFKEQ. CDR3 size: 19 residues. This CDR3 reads CASSQLPVDSGLLYNEQFF. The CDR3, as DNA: TGTGCCAGCAGCCAGCTTCCGGTGGACAGCGGACTCCTCTACAATGAGCAGTTCTTC.

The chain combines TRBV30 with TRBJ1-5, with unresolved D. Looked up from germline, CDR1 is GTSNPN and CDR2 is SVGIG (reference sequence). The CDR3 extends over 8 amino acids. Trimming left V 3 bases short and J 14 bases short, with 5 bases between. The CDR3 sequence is CAWRIEHF. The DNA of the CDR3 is TGTGCCTGGAGAATTGAGCATTTT. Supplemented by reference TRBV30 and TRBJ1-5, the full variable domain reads SQTIHQWPATLVQPVGSPLSLECTVEGTSNPNLYWYRQAAGRGLQLLFYSVGIGQISSEVPQNLSASRPQDRQFILSSKKLLLSDSGFYLCAWRIEHFGDGTRLSIL.

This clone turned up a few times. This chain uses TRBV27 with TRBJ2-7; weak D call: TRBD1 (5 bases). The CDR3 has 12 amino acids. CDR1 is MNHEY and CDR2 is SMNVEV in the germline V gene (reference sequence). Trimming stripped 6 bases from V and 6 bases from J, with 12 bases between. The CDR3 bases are TGTGCCAGCAGAACAGGTTCGGCCGAGCAGTACTTC. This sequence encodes CASRTGSAEQYF.

CDR3 DNA: TGTGCCTGGAACCCCGGGGGGGCGGGGAATGAGCAGTTCTTC. Translation gives CAWNPGGAGNEQFF. The rearrangement links TRBV30 to TRBJ2-1, with TRBD2 matching 8 bases. Germline trimming cut 4 bases from V and 7 bases from J; bases unmatched to any gene: 9. CDR1 and CDR2 from the germline V gene are GTSNPN and SVGIG (reference sequence). The CDR3 totals 14 residues.

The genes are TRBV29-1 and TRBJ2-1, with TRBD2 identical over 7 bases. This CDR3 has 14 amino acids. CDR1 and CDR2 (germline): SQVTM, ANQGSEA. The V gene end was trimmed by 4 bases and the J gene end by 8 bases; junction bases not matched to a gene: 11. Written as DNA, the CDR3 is TGCAGCGTTGTGGCTGTGACGGCGGGGGATGAGCAGTTCTTC. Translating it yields CSVVAVTAGDEQFF.

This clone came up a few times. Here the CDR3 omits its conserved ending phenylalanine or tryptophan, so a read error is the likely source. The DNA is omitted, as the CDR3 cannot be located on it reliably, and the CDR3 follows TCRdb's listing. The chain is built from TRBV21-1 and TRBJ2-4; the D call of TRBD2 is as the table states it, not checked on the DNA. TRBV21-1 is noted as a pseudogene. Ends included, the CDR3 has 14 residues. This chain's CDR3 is CASSIRRHGISNFL.

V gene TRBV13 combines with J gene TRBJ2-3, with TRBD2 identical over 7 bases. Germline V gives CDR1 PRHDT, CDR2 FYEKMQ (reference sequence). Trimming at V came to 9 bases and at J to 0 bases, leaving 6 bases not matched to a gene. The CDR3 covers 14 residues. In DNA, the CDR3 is TGTGCCAGTTCCGGGGGGAACAGCACAGATACGCAGTATTTT. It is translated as CASSGGNSTDTQYF.

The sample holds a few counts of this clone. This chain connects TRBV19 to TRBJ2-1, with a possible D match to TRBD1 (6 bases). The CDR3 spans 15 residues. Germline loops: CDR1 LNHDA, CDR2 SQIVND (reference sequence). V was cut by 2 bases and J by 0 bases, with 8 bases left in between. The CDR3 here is CASSIQGNSYNEQFF. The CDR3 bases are TGTGCCAGTAGTATACAGGGGAACTCCTACAATGAGCAGTTCTTC.

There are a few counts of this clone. In DNA form, the CDR3 reads TGCAGTGCTAGTGAGGATACGCAGTATTTT. It yields the protein CSASEDTQYF. V usage is TRBV20-1 and J usage is TRBJ2-3, with unresolved D. This CDR3 spans 10 amino acids. From germline, CDR1 is DFQATT and CDR2 SNEGSKA (reference sequence). V dropped 3 bases and J dropped 6 bases, with 4 bases sitting between them.